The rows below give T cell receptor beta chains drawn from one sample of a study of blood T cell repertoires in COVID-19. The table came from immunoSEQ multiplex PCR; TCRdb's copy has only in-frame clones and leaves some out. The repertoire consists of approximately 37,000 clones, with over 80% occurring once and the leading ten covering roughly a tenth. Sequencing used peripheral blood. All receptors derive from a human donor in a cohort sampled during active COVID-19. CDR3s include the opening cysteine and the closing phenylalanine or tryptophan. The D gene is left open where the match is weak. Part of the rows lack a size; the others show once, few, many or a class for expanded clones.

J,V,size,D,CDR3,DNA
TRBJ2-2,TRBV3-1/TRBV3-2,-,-,CASSQSPRNDTGELFF,TGTGCCAGCAGCCAGTCCCCCAGGAATGACACCGGGGAGCTGTTTTTT
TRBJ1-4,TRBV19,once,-,CASSIQGGEKLFF,TGTGCCAGTAGTATACAGGGAGGTGAAAAACTGTTTTTT
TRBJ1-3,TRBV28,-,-,CATGGLPSGNTIYF,TGTGCCACGGGGGGCCTTCCCTCTGGAAACACCATATATTTT
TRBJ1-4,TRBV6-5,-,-,CASSPRDSNEKLFF,TGTGCCAGCAGCCCCCGGGACTCTAATGAAAAACTGTTTTTT
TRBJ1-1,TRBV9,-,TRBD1,CASSPQGMAEAFF,TGTGCCAGCAGCCCACAGGGGATGGCTGAAGCTTTCTTT
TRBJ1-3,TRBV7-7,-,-,CASSLAHGAGNTIYF,TGTGCTAGCAGCTTAGCGCACGGTGCTGGAAACACCATATATTTT
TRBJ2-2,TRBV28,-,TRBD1,CASSLYGRGIGTGELFF,TGTGCCAGCAGTTTATATGGCAGGGGGATTGGCACCGGGGAGCTGTTTTTT
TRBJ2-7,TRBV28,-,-,CASTTGSLNYEQYF,TGTGCCAGCACTACAGGGTCGCTCAACTACGAGCAGTACTTC
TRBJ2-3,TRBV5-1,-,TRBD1,CASSFSGGDTQYF,TGCGCCAGCAGCTTTTCAGGGGGCGATACGCAGTATTTT
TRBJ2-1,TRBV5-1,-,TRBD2,CASRGGTSGVLVEQFF,TGCGCCAGCAGAGGGGGGACTAGCGGAGTCCTTGTGGAGCAGTTCTTC
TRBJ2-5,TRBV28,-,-,CASSTSRTAPQETQYF,TGTGCCAGCAGTACCAGTAGGACAGCACCCCAAGAGACCCAGTACTTC
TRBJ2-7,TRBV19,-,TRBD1,CASSRTGREQYF,TGTGCCAGTAGCCGGACAGGGCGTGAGCAGTACTTC
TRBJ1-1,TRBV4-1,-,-,CASSQDPGAPEAFF,TGCGCCAGCAGCCAAGATCCAGGGGCCCCTGAAGCTTTCTTT
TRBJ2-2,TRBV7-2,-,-,CASSLGFGQPNTGELFF,TGTGCCAGCAGCTTAGGATTCGGACAGCCGAACACCGGGGAGCTGTTTTTT
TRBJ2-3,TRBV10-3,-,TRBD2,CAIRGGGDTQYF,TGTGCCATCAGGGGCGGGGGTGATACGCAGTATTTT
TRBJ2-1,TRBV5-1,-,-,CASSLGSIGNEQFF,TGCGCCAGCAGCTTGGGTAGCATCGGCAATGAGCAGTTCTTC
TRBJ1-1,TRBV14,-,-,CASSHQKSEAFF,TGTGCCAGCAGCCACCAGAAAAGTGAAGCTTTCTTT
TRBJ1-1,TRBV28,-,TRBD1,CASSGGDRLNTEAFF,TGTGCCAGCAGTGGAGGGGACAGATTGAACACTGAAGCTTTCTTT
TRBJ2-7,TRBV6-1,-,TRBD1,CASSELPDRALLSYEQYF,TGTGCCAGCAGTGAACTCCCGGACAGGGCCCTTCTCTCCTACGAGCAGTACTTC
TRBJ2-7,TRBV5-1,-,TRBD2,CASSGGRVSDEQYF,TGCGCCAGCAGCGGCGGGAGGGTTTCCGACGAGCAGTACTTC
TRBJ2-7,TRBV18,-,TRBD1,CASSDRGQSYEQYF,TGTGCCAGCTCAGATAGGGGACAGTCCTACGAGCAGTACTTC
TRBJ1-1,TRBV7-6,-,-,CASSPSLRNTEAFF,TGTGCCAGCAGTCCTAGCCTCAGGAACACTGAAGCTTTCTTT
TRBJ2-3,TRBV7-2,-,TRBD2,CASSRLASGSRTSTDTQYF,TGTGCCAGCAGCCGCCTGGCTAGCGGGAGCAGGACTAGCACAGATACGCAGTATTTT
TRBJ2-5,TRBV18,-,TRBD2,CASSPTGGRETQYF,TGTGCCAGCTCACCGACGGGAGGTCGGGAGACCCAGTACTTC
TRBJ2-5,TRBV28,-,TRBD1,CASRGTGTETQYF,TGTGCCAGTCGAGGGACAGGGACTGAGACCCAGTACTTC